The present entry profiles one T cell receptor beta chain with its context. Its antigen remains unknown. This specimen comes from a study of T cells in Graves' hyperthyroidism and ophthalmopathy. Study-level results: Ophthalmopathy cases were set apart from stable hyperthyroidism by a 13 V-J model.

Graves' hyperthyroidism without ophthalmopathy progression within 18 months was termed stable. The source of the PBMCs was over 8.5 ml of fresh peripheral blood. The V gene's germline CDR1 is SGHNT and CDR2 YYREEE (reference sequence). V lost 0 bases to trimming and J lost 1 base, with 19 bases between them. CDR3 length: 19 amino acids. There were TCR beta CDR3 regions amplified from RNA transcripts. TCR CDR3 underwent first-round RT-PCR with the HTBI primer set. TCRdb re-called the multiplex PCR reads through MiXCR, storing one row per CDR3 protein. The profile shows roughly 200,000 distinct CDR3 sequences, around 19% of them singletons.

Sequenced: blood. The V call is TRBV5-4, the J call TRBJ2-2; D gene unclear. This sequence was found in a man aged 35-49 years with Graves' hyperthyroidism. The CDR3 sequence: CASSLAAGVGFGNTGELFF. CDR3 nucleotides: TGTGCCAGCAGCTTGGCGGCTGGGGTCGGTTTCGGGAACACCGGGGAGCTGTTTTTT.